This T cell receptor beta chain was recovered during a study of blood T cell repertoires in COVID-19. Original data processing: Reference gene primer amplification gave nucleated cell count estimates. Data came from immunoSEQ multiplex PCR; TCRdb stores just in-frame clones and leaves some out. V and J calls and clone size are copied from that table; D and trimming were computed from the DNA. Of 20,000 to 25,000 clones listed, roughly 80% are singletons. The receptor's source is a man aged 55 to 69 with active COVID-19. Sequenced material: peripheral blood.

In DNA form, the CDR3 reads TGTGCCAGCTCACCGTCGACAGGGGTCCAAGAGACCCAGTACTTC. It translates to CASSPSTGVQETQYF. The genes are TRBV18 and TRBJ2-5; 8 positions agree with TRBD1. The CDR3 is 15 amino acids. J was trimmed by 1 base and V by 3 bases; bases with no gene match: 4. Germline assignment: CDR1 KGHSH and CDR2 LQKENI.